These T cell receptor beta chains were read from a single sample in a study of T cells in localized non-small cell lung cancer. Using immunoSEQ multiplex PCR, the repertoire was profiled, and TCRdb retains in-frame clones only, with some absent. There are more than 50,000 clones in the sample; around 81% occur only once, and approximately 20% lies in the top ten. The sample consisted of peripheral blood, taken before any cancer treatment. The receptor set was obtained from a female donor older than 55 with stage II squamous cell lung carcinoma. Each CDR3 is given with its conserved first and last residue. The D gene is left open where the match is weak. The size field is filled for only some rows; it gives once, few, many or a size class.

D: TRBD1; V: TRBV10-3; J: TRBJ1-5; size: .; DNA: TGTGCCATCAGTGAAGGACAGGGGGCGGGCCAGCCCCAGCATTTT; CDR3: CAISEGQGAGQPQHF
D: .; V: TRBV18; J: TRBJ2-3; size: .; DNA: TGTGCCAGCTCACCACTCCCCTCGGACTCAGGAGGTTCAGATACGCAGTATTTT; CDR3: CASSPLPSDSGGSDTQYF
D: .; V: TRBV11-2; J: TRBJ2-7; size: .; DNA: TGTGCCAGCAGCTCGGACAGAAGAAGTTACGAGCAGTACTTC; CDR3: CASSSDRRSYEQYF
D: TRBD1; V: TRBV19; J: TRBJ1-1; size: .; DNA: TGTGCCAGTAGTATACCCACAGGGGTGGGTGAAGCTTTCTTT; CDR3: CASSIPTGVGEAFF
D: .; V: TRBV7-3; J: TRBJ1-2; size: few; DNA: TGTGCCAGCAGCCCTTGGGGGGCAGGTGGCTACACCTTC; CDR3: CASSPWGAGGYTF
D: .; V: TRBV7-3; J: TRBJ2-6; size: .; DNA: TGTGCCAGCAGCTTAAGCTCTGGGGCCAACGTCCTGACTTTC; CDR3: CASSLSSGANVLTF
D: .; V: TRBV9; J: TRBJ1-3; size: .; DNA: TGTGCCAGCAGCGTAGAGATGTGGAGCTCTGGAAACACCATATATTTT; CDR3: CASSVEMWSSGNTIYF
D: TRBD1; V: TRBV27; J: TRBJ2-7; size: .; DNA: TGTGCCAGCAGTCGGGGACAGTCCTACGAGCAGTACTTC; CDR3: CASSRGQSYEQYF
D: .; V: TRBV2; J: TRBJ1-4; size: .; DNA: TGTGCCAGCAGGAAAACCCAGGGGATTAATGAAAAACTGTTTTTT; CDR3: CASRKTQGINEKLFF
D: TRBD2; V: TRBV4-2; J: TRBJ2-1; size: .; DNA: TGTGCCAGCAGCCAAGAGGGACTAGTGAAATACAATGAGCAGTTCTTC; CDR3: CASSQEGLVKYNEQFF
D: TRBD1; V: TRBV7-8; J: TRBJ1-4; size: .; DNA: TGTGCCAGCAACCTACAGGGGGGCGGGCAAAAACTGTTTTTT; CDR3: CASNLQGGGQKLFF
D: TRBD1; V: TRBV19; J: TRBJ1-4; size: .; DNA: TGTGCCAGTAGAGGGGGACAGACACCAAATGAAAAACTGTTTTTT; CDR3: CASRGGQTPNEKLFF